The clone carrying this T cell receptor (beta chain) came up a few times. The data belong to a study of blood T cell repertoires in COVID-19. Study overall: Samples taken during acute and convalescent COVID-19 were collected in the United States, Italy and Spain. Sample material is recorded as cDNA or gDNA derived from T cells, B-cell-depleted T cells, or PBMCs.

Study processing details: By means of reference gene primer amplification, nucleated cell counts were estimated. Method: immunoSEQ multiplex PCR; TCRdb's copy keeps in-frame clones and lacks some. Clone size and V and J calls were adopted from that table, with D and trimming inferred from the DNA. The sample lists 250,000 or so clones, approximately 82% seen once, with around 1.8% in the top ten. Losses at the gene ends were 4 bases for V and 4 bases for J; bases not matched to a gene: 8. The CDR3 runs 16 residues. From germline, CDR1 is SGHRS and CDR2 YFSETQ. Sequencing was done on a sample of peripheral blood. The gene calls are TRBV5-1 and TRBJ2-3; 11 bases map to TRBD2. The source is a woman of 80 years or more with acute or convalescent COVID-19. The DNA of the CDR3 is TGCGCCAGCAGCCCGGGTGCTAGCGGGAGGCCAGATACGCAGTATTTT. This encodes CASSPGASGRPDTQYF.